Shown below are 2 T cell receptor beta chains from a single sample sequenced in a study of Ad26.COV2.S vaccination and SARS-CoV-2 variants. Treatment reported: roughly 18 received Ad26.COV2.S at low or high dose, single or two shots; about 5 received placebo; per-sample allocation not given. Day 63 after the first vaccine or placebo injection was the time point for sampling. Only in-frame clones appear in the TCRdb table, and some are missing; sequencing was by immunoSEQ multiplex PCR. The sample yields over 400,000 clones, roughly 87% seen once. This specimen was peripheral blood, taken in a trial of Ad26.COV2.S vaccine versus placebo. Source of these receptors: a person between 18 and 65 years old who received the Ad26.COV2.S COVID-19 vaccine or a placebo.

The CDR3 coding sequence is TGTGCCAGCAGCCCCGGGGGGGTTTCTACAATGGGGCCCCAGCATTTT. Translation gives CASSPGGVSTMGPQHF. The V gene is TRBV5-6, the J gene TRBJ1-5, with D possibly TRBD1 on 5 matching bases. The CDR3 consists of 16 residues. CDR1 is SGHDT and CDR2 is YYEEEE in the germline V gene. Trimming took off 4 bases at V and 9 bases at J, with 23 bases between the two ends.

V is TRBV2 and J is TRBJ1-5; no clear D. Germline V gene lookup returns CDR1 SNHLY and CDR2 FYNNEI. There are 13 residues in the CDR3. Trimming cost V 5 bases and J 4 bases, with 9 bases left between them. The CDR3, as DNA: TGTGCCAGCAGTAACTACTATAATCAGCCCCAGCATTTT. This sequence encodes CASSNYYNQPQHF. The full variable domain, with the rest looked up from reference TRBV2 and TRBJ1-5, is EPEVTQTPSHQVTQMGQEVILRCVPISNHLYFYWYRQILGQKVEFLVSFYNNEISEKSEIFDDQFSVERPDGSNFTLKIRSTKLEDSAMYFCASSNYYNQPQHFGDGTRLSIL.